The T cell receptor (beta chain) under discussion was sequenced for a study of tumor-infiltrating lymphocytes in primary liver carcinoma. The germline CDR1 and CDR2 sequences are SGHVS and FQNEAQ. The V end lost 11 bases, the J end lost 7 bases, and 24 bases lay between the germline ends. The CDR3 is 15 amino acids. It was from 20-30 mg of unsorted bulk tissue that RNA and DNA were co-extracted. The patients carried chronic HBV infection and had received no treatment. Production of TCR beta cDNA used around 460 ng total RNA together with a constant-region primer. Employing slightly modified ARM-PCR, three nested multiplex PCR rounds were run, and these gave rise to the TCR beta libraries. In the first two PCR rounds, TRBV1-TRBV30 forward primers were paired with a C-beta reverse primer, and each round lasted around 10 cycles. TCRdb reprocessed the multiplex PCR reads via MiXCR and lists one record per CDR3 protein. Of about 100,000 distinct CDR3 sequences detected, under 70% appear once; the ten largest clones hold about 12%.

The chain joins TRBV7-8 to TRBJ1-5, with a possible D match to TRBD1 (5 bases). Sequencing used liver tumor tissue from sampling region 2. Sample subset: tumor region T2, inferior pole. The sequence derives from a woman aged 55-70 years with primary liver carcinoma and hepatitis B virus infection. The CDR3 reads CAGGLSGQISQPQHF. As DNA, the CDR3 is TGTGCCGGCGGCTTATCAGGGCAGATTTCCCAGCCCCAGCATTTT.